One and the same sample provided the 7 T cell receptor beta chains below, sequenced in a study of T cells after yellow fever vaccination. TCRdb analysed the 5' RACE reads with MiXCR anew, one entry per CDR3 protein. The table includes around 530,000 distinct CDR3 sequences, roughly a sixth detected once. The sample in question was PBMCs, obtained about 5 days after the first yellow fever vaccination. The source of these receptors is a man aged 18 to 35 who received the YFV17D yellow fever vaccine.

The V and J genes are TRBV12-3 or TRBV12-4 and TRBJ2-7, with D uncertain. Trimming stripped 5 bases from V and 6 bases from J, with 17 bases between. This CDR3 spans 14 amino acids. CDR3 coding DNA: TGTGCCAGCAGTAGCTATTCGACTTCAGGCGAGCAGTACTTC. This codes for CASSSYSTSGEQYF.

There are a few counts of this clonotype. The rearrangement joins TRBV5-1 to TRBJ2-3; 13 nucleotides agree with TRBD2. The CDR3 is made up of 16 amino acids. Germline CDR1 and CDR2: SGHRS and YFSETQ. With 6 bases clipped from V and 4 bases from J, the junction kept 8 bases outside the gene matches. The CDR3, as DNA: TGCGCCAGCACCCCGACTAGCGGGGGGTTAGCAGATACGCAGTATTTT. It is translated as CASTPTSGGLADTQYF.

This chain joins TRBV6-2 or TRBV6-3 and TRBJ1-2; D is ambiguous. Per germline, CDR1 MNHEY and CDR2 SVGEGT. V was cut by 8 bases and J by 9 bases, with 16 bases left in between. The CDR3 sequence is 12 residues long. The CDR3 nucleotides are TGTGCCAGCCGCCTTGAGGAATGGAGCTACACCTTC. Translated, it gives CASRLEEWSYTF.

This clonotype came up a few times. The chain has TRBV3-1 and TRBJ1-5, with D perhaps TRBD1 (5 bases). Trimming left V 3 bases short and J 7 bases short, with 10 bases between. Germline V gene data show CDR1 as LGHDT and CDR2 as YNNKEL (reference sequence). The CDR3 has 13 residues. CDR3 residues: CASSQARQQPQHF. The CDR3 DNA is TGTGCCAGCAGCCAGGCCCGACAGCAGCCCCAGCATTTT.

This clonotype was counted between two and nine times. The chain combines TRBV2 with TRBJ1-5; 8 nucleotides line up with TRBD1. This CDR3 has 15 residues. Looked up from germline, CDR1 is SNHLY and CDR2 is FYNNEI. The V segment lost 6 bases and the J segment 0 bases; nucleotides outside the gene matches: 4. DNA for the CDR3: TGTGCCAGCAGGGACAGGGACTATAGCAATCAGCCCCAGCATTTT. Translating it yields CASRDRDYSNQPQHF. The variable domain in full, with the rest retrieved from reference TRBV2 and TRBJ1-5, is EPEVTQTPSHQVTQMGQEVILRCVPISNHLYFYWYRQILGQKVEFLVSFYNNEISEKSEIFDDQFSVERPDGSNFTLKIRSTKLEDSAMYFCASRDRDYSNQPQHFGDGTRLSIL.

This clonotype was observed a handful of times. The rearrangement links TRBV28 to TRBJ2-2; D is possibly TRBD1 (7 bases). The V gene's germline CDR1 is MDHEN and CDR2 SYDVKM. Trimming removed 7 bases from V and 5 bases from J, with 20 bases in between. This CDR3 has 16 amino acids. The DNA for the CDR3 is TGTGCCAGCATCCCGGGAGACAGGGAAGTGACCGGGGAGCTGTTTTTT. Its translation: CASIPGDREVTGELFF.

This clonotype has just a few counts. This rearrangement joins TRBV5-1 to TRBJ2-3; D gene ambiguous. The CDR3 contains 15 residues. Trimming removed 0 bases from V and 0 bases from J, with 8 bases in between. The germline V gene has CDR1 SGHRS and CDR2 YFSETQ. CDR3 residues: CASSLERPSTDTQYF. Here the CDR3 DNA reads TGCGCCAGCAGCTTGGAAAGACCTAGCACAGATACGCAGTATTTT.